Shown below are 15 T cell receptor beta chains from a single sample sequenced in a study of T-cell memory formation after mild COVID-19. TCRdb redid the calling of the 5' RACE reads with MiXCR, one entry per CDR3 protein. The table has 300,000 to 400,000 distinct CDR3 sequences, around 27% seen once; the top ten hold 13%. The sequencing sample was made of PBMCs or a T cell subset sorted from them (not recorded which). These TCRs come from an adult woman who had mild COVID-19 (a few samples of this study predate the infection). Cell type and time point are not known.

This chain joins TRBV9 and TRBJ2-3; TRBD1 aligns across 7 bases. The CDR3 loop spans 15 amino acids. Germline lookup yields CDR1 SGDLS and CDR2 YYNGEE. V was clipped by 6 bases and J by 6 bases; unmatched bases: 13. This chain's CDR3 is CASTPHPDRQDTQYF. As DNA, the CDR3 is TGTGCCAGCACCCCCCACCCGGACAGGCAGGATACGCAGTATTTT.

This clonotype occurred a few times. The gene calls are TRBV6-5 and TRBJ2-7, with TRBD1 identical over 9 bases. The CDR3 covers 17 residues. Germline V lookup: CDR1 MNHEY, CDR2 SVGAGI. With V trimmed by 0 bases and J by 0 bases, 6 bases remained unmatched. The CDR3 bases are TGTGCCAGCAGTTACTCCGGGACAGGGAGCGGCTCCTACGAGCAGTACTTC. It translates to CASSYSGTGSGSYEQYF.

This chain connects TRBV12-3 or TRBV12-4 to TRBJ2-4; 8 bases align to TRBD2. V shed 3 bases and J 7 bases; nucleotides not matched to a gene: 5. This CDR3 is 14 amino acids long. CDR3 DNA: TGTGCCAGCAGTTTTAGCGGGGTGGGGAACATTCAGTACTTC. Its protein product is CASSFSGVGNIQYF.

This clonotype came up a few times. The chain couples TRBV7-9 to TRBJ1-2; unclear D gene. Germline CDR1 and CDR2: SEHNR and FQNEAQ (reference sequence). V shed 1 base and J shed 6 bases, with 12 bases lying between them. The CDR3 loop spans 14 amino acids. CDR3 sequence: CASSLVAPVHGYTF. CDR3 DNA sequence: TGTGCCAGCAGCTTAGTCGCCCCGGTCCATGGCTACACCTTC.

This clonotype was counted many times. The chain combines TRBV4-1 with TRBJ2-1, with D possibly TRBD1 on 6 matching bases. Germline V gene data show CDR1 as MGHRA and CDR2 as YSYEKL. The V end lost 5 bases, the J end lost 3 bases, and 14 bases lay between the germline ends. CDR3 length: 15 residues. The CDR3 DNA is TGCGCCAGCAGCTTCCGGGACAAGCTCTACAATGAGCAGTTCTTC. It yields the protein CASSFRDKLYNEQFF.

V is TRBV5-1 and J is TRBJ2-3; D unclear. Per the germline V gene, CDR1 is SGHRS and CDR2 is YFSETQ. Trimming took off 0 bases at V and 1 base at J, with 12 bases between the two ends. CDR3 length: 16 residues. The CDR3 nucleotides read TGCGCCAGCAGCTTGGACTCCTTTAGGGGCACAGATACGCAGTATTTT. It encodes CASSLDSFRGTDTQYF.

CDR3 sequence (DNA): TGTGCCAGCGGGGACGGCTCCTACGAGCAGTACTTC. Translating gives CASGDGSYEQYF. The V gene is TRBV12-3 or TRBV12-4, the J gene TRBJ2-7; either TRBD1 or TRBD2 may fit D (5 bases each). CDR3 length: 12 amino acids. Between the trimmed V and J ends, which lost 8 bases and 0 bases, there was a span of 8 bases.

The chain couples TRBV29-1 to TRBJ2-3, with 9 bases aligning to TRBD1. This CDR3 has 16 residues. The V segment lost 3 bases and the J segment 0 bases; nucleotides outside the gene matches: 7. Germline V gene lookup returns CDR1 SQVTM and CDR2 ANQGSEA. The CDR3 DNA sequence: TGCAGCGTTGAGACGACCGGGACAGGGAGCACAGATACGCAGTATTTT. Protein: CSVETTGTGSTDTQYF.

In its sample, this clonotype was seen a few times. CDR3 sequence: CASSLAVAGYEQFF. In DNA, the CDR3 is TGCGCCAGCAGCTTGGCCGTCGCGGGGTATGAGCAGTTCTTC. V is TRBV5-1 and J is TRBJ2-1, with D perhaps TRBD2 (6 bases). Trimming removed 0 bases from V and 8 bases from J, with 12 bases in between. This CDR3 is 14 amino acids long. Germline CDR1 and CDR2: SGHRS and YFSETQ.

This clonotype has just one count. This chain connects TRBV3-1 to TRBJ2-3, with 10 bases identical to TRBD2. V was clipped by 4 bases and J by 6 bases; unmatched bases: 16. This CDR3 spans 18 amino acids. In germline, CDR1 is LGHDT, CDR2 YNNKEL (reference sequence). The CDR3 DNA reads TGTGCCAGCAGCCTCAAGAGGGGGCCTAGCGGGAGAACTGATACGCAGTATTTT. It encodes CASSLKRGPSGRTDTQYF.

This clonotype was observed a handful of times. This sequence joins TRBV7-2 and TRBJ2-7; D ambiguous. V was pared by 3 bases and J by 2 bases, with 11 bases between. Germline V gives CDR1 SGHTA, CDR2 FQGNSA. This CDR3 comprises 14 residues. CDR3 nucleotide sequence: TGTGCCAGCAGCTTGGGGATCGGTCCCTACGAGCAGTACTTC. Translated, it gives CASSLGIGPYEQYF. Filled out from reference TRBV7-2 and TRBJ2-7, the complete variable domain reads GAGVSQSPSNKVTEKGKDVELRCDPISGHTALYWYRQSLGQGLEFLIYFQGNSAPDKSGLPSDRFSAERTGGSVSTLTIQRTQQEDSAVYLCASSLGIGPYEQYFGPGTRLTVT.

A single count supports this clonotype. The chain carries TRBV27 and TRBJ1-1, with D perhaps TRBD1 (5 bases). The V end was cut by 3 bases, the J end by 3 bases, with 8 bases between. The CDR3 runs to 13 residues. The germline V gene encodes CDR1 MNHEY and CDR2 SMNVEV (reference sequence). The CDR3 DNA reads TGTGCCAGCAGTTTCCTGGGGGACACTGAAGCTTTCTTT. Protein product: CASSFLGDTEAFF.

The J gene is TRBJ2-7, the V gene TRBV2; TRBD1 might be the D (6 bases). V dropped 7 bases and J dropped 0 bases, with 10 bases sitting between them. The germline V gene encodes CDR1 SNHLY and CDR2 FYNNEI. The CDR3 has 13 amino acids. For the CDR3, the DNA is TGTGCCAGCACAGGGGAGATCTCCTACGAGCAGTACTTC. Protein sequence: CASTGEISYEQYF.

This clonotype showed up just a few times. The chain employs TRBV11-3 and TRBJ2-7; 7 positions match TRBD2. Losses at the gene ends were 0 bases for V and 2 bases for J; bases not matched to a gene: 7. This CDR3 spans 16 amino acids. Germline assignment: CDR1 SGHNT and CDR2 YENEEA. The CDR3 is CASSLDYLSGTYEQYF. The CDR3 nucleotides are TGTGCCAGCAGCTTAGACTATTTGAGCGGGACCTACGAGCAGTACTTC.

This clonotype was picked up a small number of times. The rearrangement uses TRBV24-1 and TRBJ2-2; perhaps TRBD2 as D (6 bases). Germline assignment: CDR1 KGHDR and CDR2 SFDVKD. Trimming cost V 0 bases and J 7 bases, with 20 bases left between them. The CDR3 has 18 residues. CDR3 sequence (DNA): TGTGCCACCAGTGATTTGCCGGGGAGGACCGCTTTGTACGGGGAGCTGTTTTTT. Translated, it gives CATSDLPGRTALYGELFF.